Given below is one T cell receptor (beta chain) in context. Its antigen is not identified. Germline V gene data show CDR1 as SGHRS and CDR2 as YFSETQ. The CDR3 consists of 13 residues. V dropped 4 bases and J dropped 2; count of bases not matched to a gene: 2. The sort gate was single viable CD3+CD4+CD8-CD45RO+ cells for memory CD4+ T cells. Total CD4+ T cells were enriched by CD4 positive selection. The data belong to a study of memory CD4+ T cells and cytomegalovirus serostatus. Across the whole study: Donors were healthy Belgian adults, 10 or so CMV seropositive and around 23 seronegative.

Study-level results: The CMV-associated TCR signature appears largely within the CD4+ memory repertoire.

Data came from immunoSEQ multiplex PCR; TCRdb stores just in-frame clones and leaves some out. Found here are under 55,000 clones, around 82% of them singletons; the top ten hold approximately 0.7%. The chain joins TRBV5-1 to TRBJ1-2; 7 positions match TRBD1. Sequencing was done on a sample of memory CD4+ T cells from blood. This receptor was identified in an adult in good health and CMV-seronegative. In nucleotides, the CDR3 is TGCGCCAGCAGCGGGGGACAGAACTATGGCTACACCTTC. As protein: CASSGGQNYGYTF.